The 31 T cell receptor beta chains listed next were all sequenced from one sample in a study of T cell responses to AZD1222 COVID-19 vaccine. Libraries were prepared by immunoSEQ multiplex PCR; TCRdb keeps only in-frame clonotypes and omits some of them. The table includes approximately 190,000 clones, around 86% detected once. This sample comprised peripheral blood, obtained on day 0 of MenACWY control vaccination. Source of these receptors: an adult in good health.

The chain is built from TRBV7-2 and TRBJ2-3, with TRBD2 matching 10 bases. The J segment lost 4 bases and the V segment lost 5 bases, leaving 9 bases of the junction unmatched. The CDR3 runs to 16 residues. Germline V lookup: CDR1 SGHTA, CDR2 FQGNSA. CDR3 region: CASSLRAGGRADTQYF. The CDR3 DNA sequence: TGTGCCAGCAGCCTCCGAGCGGGAGGGCGAGCAGATACGCAGTATTTT.

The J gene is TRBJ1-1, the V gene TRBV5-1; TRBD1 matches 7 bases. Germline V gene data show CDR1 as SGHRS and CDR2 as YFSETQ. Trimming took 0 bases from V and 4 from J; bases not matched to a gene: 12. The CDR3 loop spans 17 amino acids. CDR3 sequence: CASSLARRGTLSTEAFF. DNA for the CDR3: TGCGCCAGCAGCTTGGCCCGCAGGGGGACATTATCCACTGAAGCTTTCTTT.

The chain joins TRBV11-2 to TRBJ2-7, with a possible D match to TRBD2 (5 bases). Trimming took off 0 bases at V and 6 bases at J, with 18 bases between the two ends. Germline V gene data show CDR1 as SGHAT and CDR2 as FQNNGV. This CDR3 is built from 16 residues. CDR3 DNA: TGTGCCAGCAGCTTAGAGGCCCGGGGAGTCAAAAGCGAGCAGTACTTC. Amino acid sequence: CASSLEARGVKSEQYF.

CDR3 residues: CASSLRQGGTEAFF. The CDR3 DNA reads as TGTGCCAGCTCACTAAGACAGGGAGGCACTGAAGCTTTCTTT. The V and J genes are TRBV18 and TRBJ1-1, with 7 bases matching TRBD1. The CDR3 has 14 residues. The germline CDR1 and CDR2 sequences are KGHSH and LQKENI. After removal of 4 bases from V and 4 bases from J, the junction contained 6 bases not matched to a gene.

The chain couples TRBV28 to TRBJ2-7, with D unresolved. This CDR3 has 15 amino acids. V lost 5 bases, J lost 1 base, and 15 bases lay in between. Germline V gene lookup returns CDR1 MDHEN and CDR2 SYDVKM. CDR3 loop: CASSRPPTESYEQYF. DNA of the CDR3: TGTGCCAGCAGTCGCCCCCCGACGGAATCCTACGAGCAGTACTTC. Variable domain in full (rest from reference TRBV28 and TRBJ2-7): DVKVTQSSRYLVKRTGEKVFLECVQDMDHENMFWYRQDPGLGLRLIYFSYDVKMKEKGDIPEGYSVSREKKERFSLILESASTNQTSMYLCASSRPPTESYEQYFGPGTRLTVT.

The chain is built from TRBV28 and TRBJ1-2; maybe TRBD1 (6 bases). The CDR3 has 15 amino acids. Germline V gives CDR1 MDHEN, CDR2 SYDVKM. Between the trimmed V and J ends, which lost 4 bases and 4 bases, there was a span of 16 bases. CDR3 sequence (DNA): TGTGCCAGCAGTTCAAATGGGGGCTGGGGCTATGGCTACACCTTC. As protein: CASSSNGGWGYGYTF.

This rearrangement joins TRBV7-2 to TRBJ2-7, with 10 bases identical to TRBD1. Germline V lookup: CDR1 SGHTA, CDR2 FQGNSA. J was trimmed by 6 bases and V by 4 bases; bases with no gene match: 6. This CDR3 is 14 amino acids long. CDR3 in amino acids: CASSSGTGVGEQYF. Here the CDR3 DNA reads TGTGCCAGCAGCTCCGGGACAGGGGTCGGCGAGCAGTACTTC.

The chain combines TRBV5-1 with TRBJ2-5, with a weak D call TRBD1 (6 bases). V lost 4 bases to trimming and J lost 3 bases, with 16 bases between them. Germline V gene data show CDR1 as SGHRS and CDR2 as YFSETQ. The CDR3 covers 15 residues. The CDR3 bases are TGCGCCAGCAGCCCCCGCAGGGGACGGGAAGAGACCCAGTACTTC. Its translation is CASSPRRGREETQYF.

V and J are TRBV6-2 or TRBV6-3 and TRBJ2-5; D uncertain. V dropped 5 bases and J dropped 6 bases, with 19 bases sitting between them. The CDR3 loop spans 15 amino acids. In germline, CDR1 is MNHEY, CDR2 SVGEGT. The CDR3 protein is CASSPPAGAGKTQYF. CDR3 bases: TGTGCCAGCAGTCCGCCCGCAGGAGCCGGTAAGACCCAGTACTTC.

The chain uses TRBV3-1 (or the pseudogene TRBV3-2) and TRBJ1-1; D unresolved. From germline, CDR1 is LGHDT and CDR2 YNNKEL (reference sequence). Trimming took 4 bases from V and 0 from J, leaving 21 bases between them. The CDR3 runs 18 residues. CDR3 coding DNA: TGTGCCAGCAGCCTTTACCTCCGAGCAGACCCCATGAACACTGAAGCTTTCTTT. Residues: CASSLYLRADPMNTEAFF.

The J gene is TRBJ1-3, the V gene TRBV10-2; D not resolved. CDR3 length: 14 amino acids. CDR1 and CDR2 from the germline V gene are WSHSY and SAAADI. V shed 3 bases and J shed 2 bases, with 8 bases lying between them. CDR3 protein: CASSDRIAGNTIYF. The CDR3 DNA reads TGCGCCAGCAGTGACCGGATTGCTGGAAACACCATATATTTT.

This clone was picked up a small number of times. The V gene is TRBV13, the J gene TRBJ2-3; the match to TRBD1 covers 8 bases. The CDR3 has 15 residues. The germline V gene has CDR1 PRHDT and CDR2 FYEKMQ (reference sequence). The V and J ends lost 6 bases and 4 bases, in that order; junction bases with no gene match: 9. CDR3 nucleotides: TGTGCCAGCAGTCCCAGGACAGGGACTGCAGATACGCAGTATTTT. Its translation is CASSPRTGTADTQYF.

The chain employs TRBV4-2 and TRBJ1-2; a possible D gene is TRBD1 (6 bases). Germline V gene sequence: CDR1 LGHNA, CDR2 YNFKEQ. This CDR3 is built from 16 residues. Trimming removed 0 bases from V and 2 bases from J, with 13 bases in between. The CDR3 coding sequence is TGTGCCAGCAGCCAAGAGGAGGGGGGCGCAAACTATGGCTACACCTTC. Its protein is CASSQEEGGANYGYTF.

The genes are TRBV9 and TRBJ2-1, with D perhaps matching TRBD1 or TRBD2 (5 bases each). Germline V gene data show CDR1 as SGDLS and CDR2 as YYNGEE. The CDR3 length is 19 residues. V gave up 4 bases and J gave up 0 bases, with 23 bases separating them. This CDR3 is CASSLGRRNALSSYNEQFF. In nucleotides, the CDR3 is TGTGCCAGCAGCCTGGGACGCCGAAACGCATTGAGCTCCTACAATGAGCAGTTCTTC.

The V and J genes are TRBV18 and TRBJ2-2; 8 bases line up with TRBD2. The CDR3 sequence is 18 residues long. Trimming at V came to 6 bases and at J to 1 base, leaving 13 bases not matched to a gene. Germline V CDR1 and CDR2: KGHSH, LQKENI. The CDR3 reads CASSRRSTSGENTGELFF. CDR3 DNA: TGTGCCAGCTCCCGCAGGTCAACTAGCGGAGAGAACACCGGGGAGCTGTTTTTT.

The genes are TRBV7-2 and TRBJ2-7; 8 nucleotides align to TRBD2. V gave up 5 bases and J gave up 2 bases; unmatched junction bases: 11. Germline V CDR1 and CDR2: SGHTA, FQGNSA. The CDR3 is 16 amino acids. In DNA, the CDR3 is TGTGCCAGCAGCCCATACGAGAGCGGGAGTGCCTACGAGCAGTACTTC. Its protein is CASSPYESGSAYEQYF.

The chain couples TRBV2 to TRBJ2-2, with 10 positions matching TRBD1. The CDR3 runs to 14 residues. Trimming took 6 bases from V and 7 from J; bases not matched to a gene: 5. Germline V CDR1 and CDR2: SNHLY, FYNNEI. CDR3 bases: TGTGCCAGCAGGACAGGGGGCGCGGGCGGGGAGCTGTTTTTT. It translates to CASRTGGAGGELFF.

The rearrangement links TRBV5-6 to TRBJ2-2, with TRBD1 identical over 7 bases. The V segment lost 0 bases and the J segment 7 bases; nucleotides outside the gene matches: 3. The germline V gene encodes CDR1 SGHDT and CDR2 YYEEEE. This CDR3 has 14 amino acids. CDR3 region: CASSLEGAIGELFF. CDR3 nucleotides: TGTGCCAGCAGCTTGGAGGGGGCCATCGGGGAGCTGTTTTTT.

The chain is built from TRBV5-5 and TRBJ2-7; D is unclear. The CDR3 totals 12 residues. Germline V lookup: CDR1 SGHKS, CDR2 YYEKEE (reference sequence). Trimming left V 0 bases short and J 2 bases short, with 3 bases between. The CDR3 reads CASSLGAYEQYF. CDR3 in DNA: TGTGCCAGCAGCTTGGGGGCCTACGAGCAGTACTTC.

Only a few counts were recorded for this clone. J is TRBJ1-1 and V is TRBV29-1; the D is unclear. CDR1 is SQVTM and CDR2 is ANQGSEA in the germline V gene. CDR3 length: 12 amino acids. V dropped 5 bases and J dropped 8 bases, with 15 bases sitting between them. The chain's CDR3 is CSVLRPTSEAFF. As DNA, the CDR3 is TGCAGCGTTCTACGACCTACCTCGGAAGCTTTCTTT.

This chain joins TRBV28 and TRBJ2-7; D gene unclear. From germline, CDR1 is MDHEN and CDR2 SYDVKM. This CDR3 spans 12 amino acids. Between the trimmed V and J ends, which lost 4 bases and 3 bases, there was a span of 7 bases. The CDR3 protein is CASSSIRYEQYF. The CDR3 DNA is TGTGCCAGCAGTTCCATCCGCTACGAGCAGTACTTC.

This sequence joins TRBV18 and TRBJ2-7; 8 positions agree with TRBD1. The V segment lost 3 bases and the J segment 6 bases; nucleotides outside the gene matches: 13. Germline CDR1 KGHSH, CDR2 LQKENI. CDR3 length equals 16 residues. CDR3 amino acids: CASSPAARGRVVEQYF. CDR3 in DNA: TGTGCCAGCTCACCCGCGGCCAGGGGGCGGGTGGTCGAGCAGTACTTC.

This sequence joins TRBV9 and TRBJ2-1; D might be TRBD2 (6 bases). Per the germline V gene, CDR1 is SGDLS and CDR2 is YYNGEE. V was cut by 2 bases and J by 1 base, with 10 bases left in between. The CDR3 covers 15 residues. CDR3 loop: CASSVASASYNEQFF. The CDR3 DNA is TGTGCCAGCAGCGTTGCTAGCGCGTCCTACAATGAGCAGTTCTTC.

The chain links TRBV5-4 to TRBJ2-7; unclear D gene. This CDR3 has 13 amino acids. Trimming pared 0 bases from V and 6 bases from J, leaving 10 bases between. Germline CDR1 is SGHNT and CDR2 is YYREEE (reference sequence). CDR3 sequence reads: CASSLDNFSEQYF. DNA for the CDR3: TGTGCCAGCAGCTTGGATAACTTCTCCGAGCAGTACTTC.

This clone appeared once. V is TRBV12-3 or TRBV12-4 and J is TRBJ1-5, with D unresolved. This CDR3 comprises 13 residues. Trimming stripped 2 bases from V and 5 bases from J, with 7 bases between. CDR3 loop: CASSLWEDQPQHF. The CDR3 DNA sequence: TGTGCCAGCAGTTTATGGGAGGATCAGCCCCAGCATTTT.

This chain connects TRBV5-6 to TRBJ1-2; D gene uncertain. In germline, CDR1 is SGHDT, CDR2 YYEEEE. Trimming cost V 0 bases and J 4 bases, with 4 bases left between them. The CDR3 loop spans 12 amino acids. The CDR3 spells CASSLAPYGYTF. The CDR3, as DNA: TGTGCCAGCAGCTTGGCTCCCTATGGCTACACCTTC.

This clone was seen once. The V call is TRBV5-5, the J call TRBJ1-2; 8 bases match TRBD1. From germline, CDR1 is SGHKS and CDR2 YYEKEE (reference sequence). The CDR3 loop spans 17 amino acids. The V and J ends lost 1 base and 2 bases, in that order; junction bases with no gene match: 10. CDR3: CASSLFTGQGTNYGYTF. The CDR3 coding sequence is TGTGCCAGCAGCTTGTTTACCGGACAGGGCACCAACTATGGCTACACCTTC.

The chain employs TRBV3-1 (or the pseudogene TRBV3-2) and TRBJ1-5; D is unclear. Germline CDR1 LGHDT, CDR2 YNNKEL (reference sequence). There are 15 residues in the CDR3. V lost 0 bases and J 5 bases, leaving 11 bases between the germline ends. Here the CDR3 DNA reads TGTGCCAGCAGCCAAGATGGAAGGGCCCATCAGCCCCAGCATTTT. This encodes CASSQDGRAHQPQHF.

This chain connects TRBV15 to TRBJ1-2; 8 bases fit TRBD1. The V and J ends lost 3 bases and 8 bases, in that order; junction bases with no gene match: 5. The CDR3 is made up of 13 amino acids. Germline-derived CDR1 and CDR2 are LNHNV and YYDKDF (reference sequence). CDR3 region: CATSSRTGQGYTF. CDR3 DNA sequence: TGTGCCACCAGCAGCCGGACAGGGCAGGGCTACACCTTC.

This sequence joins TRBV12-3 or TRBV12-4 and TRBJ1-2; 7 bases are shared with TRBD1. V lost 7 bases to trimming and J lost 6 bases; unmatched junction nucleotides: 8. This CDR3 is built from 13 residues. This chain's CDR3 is CASNPGGVHGYTF. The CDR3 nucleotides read TGTGCCAGCAACCCAGGGGGAGTCCATGGCTACACCTTC.

CDR3 in amino acids: CASSLSTRPVGVKFF. CDR3 sequence (DNA): TGTGCCAGCAGCCTCAGCACTCGGCCAGTGGGAGTAAAGTTCTTC. V is TRBV7-2 and J is TRBJ2-1; weak D call: TRBD2 (5 bases). The CDR3 has 15 amino acids. Trimming pared 5 bases from V and 14 bases from J, leaving 25 bases between. Per germline, CDR1 SGHTA and CDR2 FQGNSA.